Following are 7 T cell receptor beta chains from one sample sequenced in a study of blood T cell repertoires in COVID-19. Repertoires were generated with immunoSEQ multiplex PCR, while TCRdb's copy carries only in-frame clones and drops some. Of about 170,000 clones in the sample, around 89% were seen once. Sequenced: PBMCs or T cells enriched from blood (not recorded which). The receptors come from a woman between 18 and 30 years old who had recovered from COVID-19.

CDR3 sequence: CASSFRDSPLHF. As DNA, the CDR3 is TGTGCCAGCAGTTTCCGGGATTCACCCCTCCACTTT. This chain links TRBV6-5 with TRBJ1-6; unclear D gene. The V end lost 4 bases, the J end lost 8 bases, and 6 bases lay between the germline ends. The CDR3 consists of 12 residues. From germline, CDR1 is MNHEY and CDR2 SVGAGI.

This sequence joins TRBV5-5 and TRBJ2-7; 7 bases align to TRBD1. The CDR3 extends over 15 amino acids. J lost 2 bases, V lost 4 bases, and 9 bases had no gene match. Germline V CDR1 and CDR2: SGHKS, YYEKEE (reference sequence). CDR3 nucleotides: TGTGCCAGCAGCGAGGGACAGCAAACCACCTACGAGCAGTACTTC. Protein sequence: CASSEGQQTTYEQYF. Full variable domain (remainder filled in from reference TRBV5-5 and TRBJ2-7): DAGVTQSPTHLIKTRGQQVTLRCSPISGHKSVSWYQQVLGQGPQFIFQYYEKEERGRGNFPDRFSARQFPNYSSELNVNALLLGDSALYLCASSEGQQTTYEQYFGPGTRLTVT.

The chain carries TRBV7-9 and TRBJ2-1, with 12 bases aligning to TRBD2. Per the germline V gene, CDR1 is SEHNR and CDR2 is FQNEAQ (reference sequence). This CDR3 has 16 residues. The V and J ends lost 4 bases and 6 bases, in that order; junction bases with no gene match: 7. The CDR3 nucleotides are TGTGCCAGCAGCTACGTACTAGCGGGAGGTGTCAATGAGCAGTTCTTC. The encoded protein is CASSYVLAGGVNEQFF.

The CDR3: CASSLKPGSGQRNEKLFF. CDR3 DNA: TGTGCCAGCAGTTTAAAGCCTGGATCGGGACAGCGGAATGAAAAACTGTTTTTT. The chain joins TRBV27 to TRBJ1-4; 7 nucleotides line up with TRBD1. CDR1 and CDR2 from the germline V gene are MNHEY and SMNVEV (reference sequence). The CDR3 runs 18 residues. Trimming removed 2 bases from V and 5 bases from J; junction bases left unmatched: 14.

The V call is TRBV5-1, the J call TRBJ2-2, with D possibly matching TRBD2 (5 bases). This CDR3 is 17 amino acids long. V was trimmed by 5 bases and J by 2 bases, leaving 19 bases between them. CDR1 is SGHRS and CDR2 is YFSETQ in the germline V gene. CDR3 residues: CASSLIGLAGNTGELFF. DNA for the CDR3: TGCGCCAGCAGTTTAATAGGGCTAGCTGGAAACACCGGGGAGCTGTTTTTT.

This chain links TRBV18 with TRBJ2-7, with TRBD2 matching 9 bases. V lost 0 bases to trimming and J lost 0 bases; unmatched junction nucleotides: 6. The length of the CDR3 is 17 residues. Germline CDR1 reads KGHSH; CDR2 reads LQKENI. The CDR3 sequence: CASSPPGTSTLSYEQYF. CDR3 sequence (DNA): TGTGCCAGCTCACCACCGGGGACTAGCACACTCTCCTACGAGCAGTACTTC.

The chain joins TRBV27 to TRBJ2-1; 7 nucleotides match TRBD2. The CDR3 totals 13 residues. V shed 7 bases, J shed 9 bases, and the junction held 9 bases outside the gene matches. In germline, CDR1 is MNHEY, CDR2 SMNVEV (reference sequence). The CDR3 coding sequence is TGTGCCAGCACGGGGGAGGGGACGGGTGAGCAGTTCTTC. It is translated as CASTGEGTGEQFF.